Given below is one TCR beta chain in context. Profiling relied on immunoSEQ multiplex PCR, and the TCRdb table lists in-frame clones only, not all of them. The sample includes approximately 24,000 clones, just under 95% of them seen just once. This sample is part of a study of graft-versus-host responses after intestinal transplantation. This CDR3 region has 15 residues. CDR1 SEHNR and CDR2 FQNEAQ come from the germline V gene (reference sequence). V was clipped by 1 base and J by 5 bases, with 13 bases between them. Specimen: PBMCs, collected around 30 days after intestinal transplant. The sequence derives from a human patient who received an intestinal transplant, so some T cells may come from the graft donor. The genes are TRBV7-9 and TRBJ2-3, with D perhaps TRBD2 (6 bases). DNA for the CDR3: TGTGCCAGCAGCTTAGTTCCGGGAGCGATAGATACGCAGTATTTT. Protein sequence: CASSLVPGAIDTQYF.